The rows below give T cell receptor beta chains drawn from one sample of a study of T cell responses to AZD1222 COVID-19 vaccine. Produced via immunoSEQ multiplex PCR; TCRdb's table is partial and in-frame only. Among roughly 130,000 clones listed, around 87% were seen once. The sample was peripheral blood, taken on day 0 of AZD1222 vaccination. The receptor set was obtained from an adult in good health. Both conserved end residues are trimmed from each CDR3. D genes are given only for firm matches.

v_gene,j_gene,d_gene,len,CDR3aa
TRBV7-9,TRBJ1-1,-,13,ASSLEEGLIKEAF
TRBV20-1,TRBJ1-4,TRBD1,10,SANDRGEKLF
TRBV28,TRBJ2-7,TRBD2,12,ASRGPGGRDEQY
TRBV11-2,TRBJ2-7,TRBD2,13,ASSPQAGGPHEQY
TRBV27,TRBJ2-1,TRBD2,12,ASSLSSGRDEQF
TRBV5-1,TRBJ2-3,-,12,ASSLDRVTDTQY
TRBV4-2,TRBJ1-4,TRBD1,15,ASSQQRQGRTNEKLF
TRBV5-4,TRBJ2-7,TRBD1,12,ASSSGDRGYEQY
TRBV27,TRBJ1-1,-,11,ASSLRAGTEAF
TRBV5-1,TRBJ1-5,TRBD1,12,ASSPGTGEQPQH
TRBV10-1,TRBJ1-2,TRBD1,14,ASSESPARGVYGYT
TRBV27,TRBJ2-2,-,11,ASSLWGSGELF
TRBV6-2/TRBV6-3,TRBJ1-5,-,15,ASSTPVGGYSNQPQH
TRBV28,TRBJ2-7,-,9,ASSLSSEQY
TRBV5-4,TRBJ1-2,TRBD1,13,ASSRQGASFGGYT
TRBV14,TRBJ2-7,TRBD1,12,ASSQLGQGYEQY
TRBV11-2,TRBJ2-1,-,15,ASSLDGARGYYNEQF
TRBV3-1/TRBV3-2,TRBJ2-7,-,11,ASSQLPLYEQY
TRBV2,TRBJ2-7,-,11,ASRRDSSYEQY
TRBV11-3,TRBJ2-3,-,12,ASSFDRLADTQY
TRBV28,TRBJ2-1,-,11,ASSFDGSHEQF
TRBV5-6,TRBJ2-6,-,15,ASSLRGLSSGANVLT
TRBV10-3,TRBJ2-7,-,11,AIKPGPTYEQY